The 12 T cell receptor beta chains in this list originate from one sample, sequenced in a study of cytomegalovirus exposure and HLA in healthy donors. The PCR had 60 Vbeta and 13 Jbeta primers. Here immunoSEQ multiplex PCR was the method, and the copy in TCRdb shows in-frame clones only, minus some. The data hold roughly 150,000 clones, with 70% observed a single time. The sequencing input was PBMCs. All receptors come from a woman aged 60-75 years in good health and CMV-seropositive.

The table lists this clone with a count of one. The junction departs from the called germline gene at one end, perhaps through a read error. The chain links TRBV5-1 to TRBJ2-6, with D tentatively TRBD1 (5 bases). The germline gives CDR1 SGHRS, CDR2 YFSETQ. There are 15 residues in the CDR3. In DNA form, the CDR3 reads TGCGCCAGCAGCTTGGAAGGGGCTGGGGCCAACGTCCTGGCTTTC. It is translated as CASSLEGAGANVLAF.

There are a few counts of this clone. The rearrangement links TRBV5-6 to TRBJ1-1, with 10 bases matching TRBD1. Per the germline V gene, CDR1 is SGHDT and CDR2 is YYEEEE. This CDR3 comprises 15 residues. V lost 4 bases, J lost 4 bases, and 7 bases stayed unmatched. Here the CDR3 reads CASSPRDRGGTEAFF. The CDR3 region has the DNA TGTGCCAGCAGCCCCAGGGACAGGGGAGGCACTGAAGCTTTCTTT.

In its sample, this clone was seen once. The genes are TRBV28 and TRBJ1-5; D is unclear. Trimming removed 3 bases at V and 7 bases at J, with 7 bases between. Germline V CDR1 and CDR2: MDHEN, SYDVKM. The CDR3 runs 12 residues. The CDR3 loop reads CASSLTSQPQHF. The DNA of the CDR3 is TGTGCCAGCAGTTTGACATCGCAGCCCCAGCATTTT.

This rearrangement joins TRBV2 to TRBJ1-1; 8 bases align to TRBD1. Trimming at V came to 1 base and at J to 4 bases, leaving 5 bases not matched to a gene. The CDR3 length is 15 residues. Per the germline V gene, CDR1 is SNHLY and CDR2 is FYNNEI. CDR3 protein: CASSEEVRGPTEAFF. Here the CDR3 DNA reads TGTGCCAGCAGTGAAGAGGTCAGGGGGCCCACTGAAGCTTTCTTT.

The J gene is TRBJ2-5, the V gene TRBV6-5; 7 bases map to TRBD1. Per the germline V gene, CDR1 is MNHEY and CDR2 is SVGAGI. After removal of 6 bases from V and 5 bases from J, the junction contained 12 bases not matched to a gene. The CDR3 contains 15 residues. The CDR3 sequence: CASRRNRGLSETQYF. The DNA for the CDR3 is TGTGCCAGCAGACGGAACAGGGGATTATCGGAGACCCAGTACTTC.

This clone turned up a few times. This chain links TRBV15 with TRBJ2-7; 9 nucleotides line up with TRBD2. Germline V gene sequence: CDR1 LNHNV, CDR2 YYDKDF (reference sequence). The CDR3 loop spans 14 amino acids. Losses at the gene ends were 0 bases for V and 4 bases for J; bases not matched to a gene: 1. This CDR3 is CATSRDLAGYEQYF. CDR3 sequence (DNA): TGTGCCACCAGCAGAGATCTAGCGGGGTACGAGCAGTACTTC.

The genes are TRBV25-1 and TRBJ1-3; no clear D. Per germline, CDR1 MGHDK and CDR2 SYGVNS. Trimming took 6 bases from V and 0 from J, leaving 3 bases between them. This CDR3 is 12 amino acids long. In DNA form, the CDR3 reads TGTGCCAGCAGCCGCTCTGGAAACACCATATATTTT. It encodes CASSRSGNTIYF.

The chain joins TRBV7-3 to TRBJ2-2; D is uncertain. Germline CDR1 SGHTA, CDR2 FQGTGA. Trimming took off 8 bases at V and 5 bases at J, with 6 bases between the two ends. The CDR3 contains 11 residues. The CDR3 DNA follows: TGTGCCAGCTCTCAGACCGGGGAGCTGTTTTTT. It translates to CASSQTGELFF.

The chain recombines TRBV7-2 with TRBJ1-4, with 7 positions matching TRBD1. Trimming removed 6 bases from V and 7 bases from J; junction bases left unmatched: 8. Germline-derived CDR1 and CDR2 are SGHTA and FQGNSA. The CDR3 is 14 residues long. The CDR3 sequence is CASRRGQGGEKLFF. Here the CDR3 DNA reads TGTGCCAGCAGGAGGGGGCAGGGGGGTGAAAAACTGTTTTTT. Together with reference TRBV7-2 and TRBJ1-4, the CDR3 gives the full variable domain: GAGVSQSPSNKVTEKGKDVELRCDPISGHTALYWYRQSLGQGLEFLIYFQGNSAPDKSGLPSDRFSAERTGGSVSTLTIQRTQQEDSAVYLCASRRGQGGEKLFFGSGTQLSVL.

The chain recombines TRBV29-1 with TRBJ1-1; D might be TRBD1 (5 bases). CDR1 and CDR2 from the germline V gene are SQVTM and ANQGSEA. The length of the CDR3 is 11 residues. V was trimmed by 7 bases and J by 1 base, leaving 7 bases between them. Here the CDR3 DNA reads TGCAGCGGGGGCAGGAACACTGAAGCTTTCTTT. Its translation: CSGGRNTEAFF.

The chain has TRBV6-5 and TRBJ1-2; no definite D call. The CDR3 runs 13 residues. Trimming removed 5 bases from V and 6 bases from J, with 13 bases in between. Germline V lookup: CDR1 MNHEY, CDR2 SVGAGI. In DNA, the CDR3 is TGTGCCAGCAGTGGGCCTTTGAGTCATGGCTACACCTTC. This encodes CASSGPLSHGYTF.

In its sample, this clone was seen once. This chain uses TRBV9 with TRBJ2-5, with a weak D call TRBD2 (5 bases). The ends were cut back, 2 bases at V and 4 bases at J, with 12 bases in the middle. This CDR3 has 14 amino acids. Germline loops: CDR1 SGDLS, CDR2 YYNGEE. The CDR3 sequence: CASSVPGLGETQYF. The CDR3 nucleotides are TGTGCCAGCAGCGTCCCGGGATTAGGAGAGACCCAGTACTTC.